The 30 T cell receptor beta chains in this list originate from one sample, sequenced in a study of blood T cell repertoires in COVID-19. Clones were sequenced by immunoSEQ multiplex PCR, and TCRdb holds only the in-frame ones, with some missing. Of 250,000 to 300,000 clones in the sample, more than 75% were seen once. The sample was peripheral blood. Every receptor here comes from a woman aged 40 to 50 who had recovered from COVID-19.

The table lists this clone with a count of one. The chain has TRBV7-8 and TRBJ1-3; 7 bases line up with TRBD1. The CDR3 is 17 residues long. V dropped 5 bases and J dropped 0; count of bases not matched to a gene: 10. Germline V gene data show CDR1 as SGHVS and CDR2 as FQNEAQ. CDR3 sequence (DNA): TGTGCCAGCAGCCCCTCCACTCGGGACAGCTCTGGAAACACCATATATTTT. This sequence encodes CASSPSTRDSSGNTIYF.

The chain uses TRBV10-3 and TRBJ1-5, with D hard to call. The V and J ends lost 4 bases and 7 bases respectively, with 17 bases between them. The CDR3 is 15 residues long. Germline CDR1 and CDR2: ENHRY and SYGVKD. Here the CDR3 DNA reads TGTGCCATCAGTGCGACTCTGAGTGGGTTGCAGCCCCAGCATTTT. Protein sequence: CAISATLSGLQPQHF.

The V and J genes are TRBV6-6 and TRBJ1-5, with D perhaps matching TRBD1 (6 bases). There are 15 residues in the CDR3. Between the trimmed V and J ends, which lost 2 bases and 2 bases, there was a span of 10 bases. Germline assignment: CDR1 MNHNY and CDR2 SVGAGI (reference sequence). Here the CDR3 reads CASSYQGLGNQPQHF. For the CDR3, the DNA is TGTGCCAGCAGTTACCAGGGGCTTGGCAATCAGCCCCAGCATTTT.

The genes are TRBV6-2 or TRBV6-3 and TRBJ2-3; D unresolved. Germline V gives CDR1 MNHEY, CDR2 SVGEGT. The CDR3 sequence is 12 residues long. V was cut by 3 bases and J by 6 bases, with 7 bases left in between. CDR3 in DNA: TGTGCCAGCAGTTATTTTGGCGATACGCAGTATTTT. Its translation: CASSYFGDTQYF.

This chain links TRBV19 with TRBJ1-1; 9 bases are a match to TRBD1. In germline, CDR1 is LNHDA, CDR2 SQIVND (reference sequence). There are 14 residues in the CDR3. J lost 3 bases, V lost 5 bases, and 4 bases had no gene match. The CDR3 bases are TGTGCCAGTAGTCCCTACAGGGGGCACACTGAAGCTTTCTTT. This codes for CASSPYRGHTEAFF. Based on the CDR3 plus reference TRBV19 and TRBJ1-1, the full variable domain is DGGITQSPKYLFRKEGQNVTLSCEQNLNHDAMYWYRQDPGQGLRLIYYSQIVNDFQKGDIAEGYSVSREKKESFPLTVTSAQKNPTAFYLCASSPYRGHTEAFFGQGTRLTVV.

This clone was observed a handful of times. This chain joins TRBV6-1 and TRBJ1-1, with 7 positions matching TRBD1. J was trimmed by 1 base and V by 3 bases; bases with no gene match: 8. CDR1 and CDR2 (germline): MNHNS, SASEGT. The length of the CDR3 is 16 residues. CDR3 in amino acids: CASSEEQGLGNTEAFF. The CDR3 DNA reads TGTGCCAGCAGTGAGGAACAGGGGCTGGGGAACACTGAAGCTTTCTTT.

The chain combines TRBV2 with TRBJ1-2; maybe TRBD1 (6 bases). The CDR3 is 15 amino acids. The V gene lost 10 bases and the J gene lost 0 bases, with 18 bases spanning the gap. Per the germline V gene, CDR1 is SNHLY and CDR2 is FYNNEI. The CDR3 region has the DNA TGTGCCACCACCCCACCGGACAGCCCTAACTATGGCTACACCTTC. Translation: CATTPPDSPNYGYTF.

V is TRBV19 and J is TRBJ1-2; 8 bases align to TRBD1. The trim removed 11 bases at V and 7 bases at J, leaving 12 bases unmatched. This CDR3 has 13 amino acids. Germline lookup yields CDR1 LNHDA and CDR2 SQIVND (reference sequence). The CDR3 bases are TGTGCCGGAAGCCGACAGGGGTCGGGTGGCTACACCTTC. It codes for CAGSRQGSGGYTF. Full variable domain (missing parts from reference TRBV19 and TRBJ1-2): DGGITQSPKYLFRKEGQNVTLSCEQNLNHDAMYWYRQDPGQGLRLIYYSQIVNDFQKGDIAEGYSVSREKKESFPLTVTSAQKNPTAFYLCAGSRQGSGGYTFGSGTRLTVV.

The J gene is TRBJ1-2, the V gene TRBV3-1 (or the pseudogene TRBV3-2); D remains unclear. Germline V lookup: CDR1 LGHDT, CDR2 YNNKEL (reference sequence). The CDR3 is 11 residues long. Trimming took 8 bases from V and 6 from J, leaving 10 bases between them. DNA of the CDR3: TGTGCCAGCCGGGATGGCGATGGCTACACCTTC. Protein product: CASRDGDGYTF.

The chain employs TRBV12-3 or TRBV12-4 and TRBJ1-4; maybe TRBD1 (6 bases). V was shortened by 6 bases and J by 8 bases, with 10 bases between the two germline ends. CDR3 size: 12 residues. The CDR3 DNA follows: TGTGCCAGCAGGTTAAGGGGGGAAAAACTGTTTTTT. As protein: CASRLRGEKLFF.

This clone was observed once. The V and J genes are TRBV6-2 or TRBV6-3 and TRBJ1-3; D may be TRBD1 (5 bases). Germline assignment: CDR1 MNHEY and CDR2 SVGEGT. V was trimmed by 6 bases and J by 0 bases, leaving 15 bases between them. The CDR3 runs 16 residues. The chain's CDR3 is CASSPVRGLSGNTIYF. The CDR3 coding sequence is TGTGCCAGCAGCCCTGTGCGGGGCCTCTCTGGAAACACCATATATTTT.

This chain connects TRBV19 to TRBJ2-4; perhaps TRBD2 as D (5 bases). The CDR3 has 14 residues. CDR1 and CDR2 from the germline V gene are LNHDA and SQIVND (reference sequence). V was cut by 3 bases and J by 2 bases, with 8 bases left in between. The CDR3 loop is CASSIAGTKNIQYF. The CDR3 DNA sequence: TGTGCCAGTAGTATCGCCGGGACCAAAAACATTCAGTACTTC.

The chain combines TRBV7-2 with TRBJ2-3, with D maybe TRBD2 (5 bases). Trimming removed 0 bases at V and 6 bases at J, with 10 bases between. Germline V CDR1 and CDR2: SGHTA, FQGNSA. The CDR3 consists of 14 residues. CDR3 sequence (DNA): TGTGCCAGCAGCTTAGCTGGAGCGGTGGATACGCAGTATTTT. Its translation: CASSLAGAVDTQYF.

The V gene is TRBV18, the J gene TRBJ1-2; D may be TRBD1 (6 bases). Trimming left V 3 bases short and J 5 bases short, with 19 bases between. CDR1 KGHSH and CDR2 LQKENI come from the germline V gene. The CDR3 totals 16 residues. CDR3 amino acids: CASSPLRGAEGYGYTF. In DNA form, the CDR3 reads TGTGCCAGCTCACCCCTGCGGGGGGCGGAGGGGTATGGCTACACCTTC.

The gene calls are TRBV7-9 and TRBJ2-2; 7 nucleotides match TRBD2. Germline CDR1 reads SEHNR; CDR2 reads FQNEAQ (reference sequence). The CDR3 totals 15 residues. V gave up 8 bases and J gave up 1 base; unmatched junction bases: 7. CDR3 residues: CASGVAGQNTGELFF. CDR3 in DNA: TGTGCCAGCGGGGTAGCGGGCCAGAACACCGGGGAGCTGTTTTTT. The complete variable domain, with remaining parts taken from reference TRBV7-9 and TRBJ2-2, reads DTGVSQNPRHKITKRGQNVTFRCDPISEHNRLYWYRQTLGQGPEFLTYFQNEAQLEKSRLLSDRFSAERPKGSFSTLEIQRTEQGDSAMYLCASGVAGQNTGELFFGEGSRLTVL.

As concerns this clone: The identical CDR3 is also encoded by other nucleotide sequences in the sample. This chain joins TRBV3-1 (or the pseudogene TRBV3-2) and TRBJ2-5; 8 nucleotides agree with TRBD1. The germline V gene has CDR1 LGHDT and CDR2 YNNKEL (reference sequence). After removal of 3 bases from V and 8 bases from J, the junction contained 5 bases not matched to a gene. The CDR3 totals 13 residues. CDR3 sequence (DNA): TGTGCCAGCAGCCAGGCAGGGGGCGAAACCCAGTACTTC. This sequence encodes CASSQAGGETQYF.

The rearrangement uses TRBV14 and TRBJ2-7; 9 bases map to TRBD2. The CDR3 consists of 15 residues. Trimming cost V 1 base and J 4 bases; bases outside gene matches: 5. CDR1 SGHDN and CDR2 FVKESK come from the germline V gene. The CDR3 DNA sequence: TGTGCCAGCAGCCAAGGCCTAGCGGGAATGTACGAGCAGTACTTC. This codes for CASSQGLAGMYEQYF.

This chain connects TRBV9 to TRBJ2-1, with 10 bases aligning to TRBD2. This CDR3 is 16 amino acids long. With V trimmed by 0 bases and J by 9 bases, 9 bases remained unmatched. The germline gives CDR1 SGDLS, CDR2 YYNGEE. The CDR3 nucleotides read TGTGCCAGCAGCGTAGGGCGGCTAGCGGGAGTCAGTGAGCAGTTCTTC. Its protein product is CASSVGRLAGVSEQFF.

V is TRBV18 and J is TRBJ2-2, with TRBD2 identical over 11 bases. With 0 bases clipped from V and 0 bases from J, the junction kept 6 bases outside the gene matches. The CDR3 is made up of 19 amino acids. Germline V lookup: CDR1 KGHSH, CDR2 LQKENI. Here the CDR3 reads CASSPPPSGRSANTGELFF. DNA of the CDR3: TGTGCCAGCTCACCACCGCCTAGCGGGAGGTCTGCGAACACCGGGGAGCTGTTTTTT.

This clone is a singleton in its sample. This chain connects TRBV5-1 to TRBJ2-5; weak D call: TRBD2 (6 bases). From germline, CDR1 is SGHRS and CDR2 YFSETQ. The ends were cut back, 4 bases at V and 7 bases at J, with 20 bases in the middle. The CDR3 sequence is 15 residues long. This chain's CDR3 is CASSPAGPLGGTQYF. CDR3 in DNA: TGCGCCAGCAGCCCGGCGGGACCCCTGGGGGGGACCCAGTACTTC.

The CDR3 is CASSIGGGNTIYF. The CDR3 DNA reads TGTGCCAGTAGTATTGGGGGCGGAAACACCATATATTTT. The V call is TRBV19, the J call TRBJ1-3, with D maybe TRBD1 (6 bases). Trimming left V 3 bases short and J 4 bases short, with 7 bases between. This CDR3 contains 13 residues. The V gene's germline CDR1 is LNHDA and CDR2 SQIVND (reference sequence). Full variable domain (remainder filled in from reference TRBV19 and TRBJ1-3): DGGITQSPKYLFRKEGQNVTLSCEQNLNHDAMYWYRQDPGQGLRLIYYSQIVNDFQKGDIAEGYSVSREKKESFPLTVTSAQKNPTAFYLCASSIGGGNTIYFGEGSWLTVV.

The chain uses TRBV2 and TRBJ2-7; 9 nucleotides agree with TRBD2. Losses at the gene ends were 7 bases for V and 3 bases for J; bases not matched to a gene: 4. The CDR3 spans 13 residues. Germline lookup yields CDR1 SNHLY and CDR2 FYNNEI. CDR3 nucleotide sequence: TGTGCCAGCAACCGACTAGCGGACTACGAGCAGTACTTC. Translating it yields CASNRLADYEQYF.

The V and J genes are TRBV13 and TRBJ2-7; TRBD2 agrees at 7 bases. Unmatched junction bases numbered 10, after V lost 7 bases and J lost 1 base. Germline CDR1 is PRHDT and CDR2 is FYEKMQ (reference sequence). This CDR3 comprises 15 residues. CDR3 nucleotide sequence: TGTGCCAGCACCCAGGGAGGGAGTCTGTCCTACGAGCAGTACTTC. Residues: CASTQGGSLSYEQYF.

This sequence joins TRBV30 and TRBJ1-5, with D possibly matching TRBD1 (6 bases). Trimming took off 2 bases at V and 9 bases at J, with 20 bases between the two ends. Germline values: CDR1 GTSNPN, CDR2 SVGIG (reference sequence). CDR3 length: 15 residues. CDR3 nucleotide sequence: TGTGCCTGGAGTAGGGTTGGGGGGGGCTGGAGGCCCCAGCATTTT. Encoded protein: CAWSRVGGGWRPQHF.

There are many counts of this clone. The genes are TRBV11-3 and TRBJ2-2, with TRBD2 identical over 7 bases. The CDR3 spans 15 residues. The V and J ends lost 5 bases and 1 base, in that order; junction bases with no gene match: 4. The germline gives CDR1 SGHNT, CDR2 YENEEA. In DNA form, the CDR3 reads TGTGCCAGCAGCGCTAGCGGCCAGAACACCGGGGAGCTGTTTTTT. It encodes CASSASGQNTGELFF.

This sequence joins TRBV4-1 and TRBJ2-3, with 16 bases matching TRBD2. The J segment lost 4 bases and the V segment lost 4 bases, leaving 8 bases of the junction unmatched. Germline CDR1 and CDR2: MGHRA and YSYEKL. The CDR3 has 18 residues. In nucleotides, the CDR3 is TGCGCCAGCAGCCCGGGACTAGCGGGGGGGGGACTGGCAGATACGCAGTATTTT. Translation gives CASSPGLAGGGLADTQYF.

This clone was picked up one time. The chain uses TRBV5-4 and TRBJ1-2, with 8 bases identical to TRBD1. Germline CDR1 and CDR2: SGHNT and YYREEE (reference sequence). V was pared by 6 bases and J by 4 bases, with 14 bases of the junction left unmatched. This CDR3 region has 16 residues. The CDR3 DNA follows: TGTGCCAGCATCCCTTCGACAGGGGAGTTGGGCTATGGCTACACCTTC. Translated, it gives CASIPSTGELGYGYTF.

J is TRBJ1-4 and V is TRBV30, with D perhaps TRBD1 (6 bases). Germline CDR1 and CDR2: GTSNPN and SVGIG (reference sequence). The CDR3 is 15 amino acids. V was cut by 0 bases and J by 8 bases, with 16 bases left in between. DNA of the CDR3: TGTGCCTGGAGTGTACAGGGCCAGGGTGGGGAAAAACTGTTTTTT. Translation gives CAWSVQGQGGEKLFF.

Details on this clone: Other DNA variants within this sample encode the same CDR3. The chain recombines TRBV27 with TRBJ2-1, with TRBD1 matching over 10 bases. The CDR3 consists of 15 residues. J gave up 2 bases and V 3 bases, and 1 base lay outside the gene matches. The V gene's germline CDR1 is MNHEY and CDR2 SMNVEV (reference sequence). The CDR3 region is CASSLTGGPYNEQFF. CDR3 nucleotides: TGTGCCAGCAGTTTGACAGGGGGCCCCTACAATGAGCAGTTCTTC.

The chain combines TRBV5-1 with TRBJ2-2, with a weak D call TRBD1 (5 bases). The CDR3 extends over 15 amino acids. Trimming pared 0 bases from V and 4 bases from J, leaving 10 bases between. CDR1 and CDR2 from the germline V gene are SGHRS and YFSETQ. The CDR3 here is CASSLGGAGTGELFF. The CDR3 DNA reads TGCGCCAGCAGCTTGGGTGGGGCCGGCACCGGGGAGCTGTTTTTT.